This T cell receptor beta chain originates from a study of identical twins. The CDR3 is made up of 16 amino acids. The V and J ends lost 4 bases and 7 bases, in that order; junction bases with no gene match: 15. The V gene's germline CDR1 is SGHAT and CDR2 FQNNGV. TCRdb recomputed calls from the 5' RACE reads with MiXCR, one row per CDR3 protein. The sample holds roughly 220,000 distinct CDR3 sequences, approximately 5.9% seen once. The same data also went into a second study, on T cells expressing NK-cell markers.

This receptor was obtained from a woman between 18 and 29 years old in good health. Source material: CD8+ T cells sorted from blood. This chain uses TRBV11-2 with TRBJ2-5; 7 bases are a match to TRBD1. CDR3 region: CASSSPEGAFRRTQYF. DNA of the CDR3: TGTGCCAGCAGCTCGCCCGAGGGGGCCTTTAGACGGACCCAGTACTTC.